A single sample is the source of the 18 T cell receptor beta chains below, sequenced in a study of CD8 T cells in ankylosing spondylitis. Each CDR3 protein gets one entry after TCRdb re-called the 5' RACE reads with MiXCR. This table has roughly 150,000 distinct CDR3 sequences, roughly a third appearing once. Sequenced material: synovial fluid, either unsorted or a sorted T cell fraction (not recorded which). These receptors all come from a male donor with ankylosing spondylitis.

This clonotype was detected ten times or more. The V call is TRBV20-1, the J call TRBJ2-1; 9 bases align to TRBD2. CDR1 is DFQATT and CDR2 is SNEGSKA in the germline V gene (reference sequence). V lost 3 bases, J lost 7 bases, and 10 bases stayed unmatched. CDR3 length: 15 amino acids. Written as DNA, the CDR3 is TGCAGTGCTAGCCGGGCCGGGACTAGCTTAAATGAGCAGTTCTTC. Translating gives CSASRAGTSLNEQFF.

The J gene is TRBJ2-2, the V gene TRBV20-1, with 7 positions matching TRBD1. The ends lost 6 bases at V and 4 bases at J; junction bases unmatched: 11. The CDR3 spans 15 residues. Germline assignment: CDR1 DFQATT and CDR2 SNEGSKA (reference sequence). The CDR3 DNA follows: TGCAGTGCGAGGGGGAGACAGGGCGTCACCGGGGAGCTGTTTTTT. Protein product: CSARGRQGVTGELFF.

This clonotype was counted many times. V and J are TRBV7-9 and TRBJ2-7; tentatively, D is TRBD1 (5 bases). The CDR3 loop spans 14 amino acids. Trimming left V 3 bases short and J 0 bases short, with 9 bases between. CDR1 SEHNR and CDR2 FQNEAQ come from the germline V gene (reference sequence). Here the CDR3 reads CASSFPGISYEQYF. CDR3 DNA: TGTGCCAGCAGCTTCCCAGGGATCTCCTACGAGCAGTACTTC.

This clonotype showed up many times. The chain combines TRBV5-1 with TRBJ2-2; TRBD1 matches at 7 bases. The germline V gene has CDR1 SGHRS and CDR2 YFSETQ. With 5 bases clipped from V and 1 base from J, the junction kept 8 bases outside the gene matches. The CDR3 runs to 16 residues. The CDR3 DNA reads TGCGCCAGCAGTACTACCGGGACAGTGAACACCGGGGAGCTGTTTTTT. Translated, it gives CASSTTGTVNTGELFF.

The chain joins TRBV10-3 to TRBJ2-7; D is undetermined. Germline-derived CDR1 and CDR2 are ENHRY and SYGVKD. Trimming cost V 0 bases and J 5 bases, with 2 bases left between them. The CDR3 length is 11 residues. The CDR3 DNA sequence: TGTGCCATCAGTGAGTCTCACGAGCAGTACTTC. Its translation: CAISESHEQYF.

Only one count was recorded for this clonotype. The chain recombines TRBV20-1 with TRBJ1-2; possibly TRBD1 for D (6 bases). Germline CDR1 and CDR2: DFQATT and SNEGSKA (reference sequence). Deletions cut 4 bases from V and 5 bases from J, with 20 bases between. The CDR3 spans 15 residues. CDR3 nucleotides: TGCAGTGCTAAAGGACAGTCCCCAACCGATTATGGCTACACCTTC. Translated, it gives CSAKGQSPTDYGYTF.

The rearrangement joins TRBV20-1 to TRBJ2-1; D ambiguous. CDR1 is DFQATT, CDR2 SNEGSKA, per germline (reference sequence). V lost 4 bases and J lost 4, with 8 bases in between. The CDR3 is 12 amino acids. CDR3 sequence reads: CSAKPEYNEQFF. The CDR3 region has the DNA TGCAGTGCTAAGCCAGAATACAATGAGCAGTTCTTC.

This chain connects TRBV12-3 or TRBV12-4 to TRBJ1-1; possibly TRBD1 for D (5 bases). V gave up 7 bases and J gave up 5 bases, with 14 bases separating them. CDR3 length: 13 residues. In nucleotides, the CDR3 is TGTGCCAGCACCCTGAGGGGAAAGACTGAAGCTTTCTTT. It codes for CASTLRGKTEAFF.

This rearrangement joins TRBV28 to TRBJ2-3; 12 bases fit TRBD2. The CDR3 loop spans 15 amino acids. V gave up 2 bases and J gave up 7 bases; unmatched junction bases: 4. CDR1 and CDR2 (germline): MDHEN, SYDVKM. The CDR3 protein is CASSLKLAGGYTQYF. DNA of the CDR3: TGTGCCAGCAGTTTAAAACTAGCGGGAGGCTATACGCAGTATTTT. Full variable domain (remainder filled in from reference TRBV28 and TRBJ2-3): DVKVTQSSRYLVKRTGEKVFLECVQDMDHENMFWYRQDPGLGLRLIYFSYDVKMKEKGDIPEGYSVSREKKERFSLILESASTNQTSMYLCASSLKLAGGYTQYFGPGTRLTVL.

CDR3 sequence: CASSIDGQSYGYTF. The DNA for the CDR3 is TGTGCCAGTAGTATTGACGGACAGAGCTATGGCTACACCTTC. The rearrangement links TRBV19 to TRBJ1-2; the D gene is possibly TRBD1 (6 bases). This CDR3 is built from 14 residues. Trimming left V 3 bases short and J 4 bases short, with 12 bases between. Germline V gene lookup returns CDR1 LNHDA and CDR2 SQIVND (reference sequence).

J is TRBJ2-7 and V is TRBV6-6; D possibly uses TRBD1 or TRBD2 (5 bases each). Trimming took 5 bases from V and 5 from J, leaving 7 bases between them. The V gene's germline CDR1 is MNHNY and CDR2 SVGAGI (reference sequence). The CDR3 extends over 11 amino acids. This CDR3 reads CASSRGDEQYF. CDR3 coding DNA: TGTGCCAGCAGTCGAGGGGACGAGCAGTACTTC.

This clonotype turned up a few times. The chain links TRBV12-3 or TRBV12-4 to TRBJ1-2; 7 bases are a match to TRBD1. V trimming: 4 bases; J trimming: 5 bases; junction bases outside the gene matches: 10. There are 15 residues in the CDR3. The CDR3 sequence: CASSSPRQGGYGYTF. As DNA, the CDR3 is TGTGCCAGCAGTTCCCCTCGGCAGGGGGGGTATGGCTACACCTTC.

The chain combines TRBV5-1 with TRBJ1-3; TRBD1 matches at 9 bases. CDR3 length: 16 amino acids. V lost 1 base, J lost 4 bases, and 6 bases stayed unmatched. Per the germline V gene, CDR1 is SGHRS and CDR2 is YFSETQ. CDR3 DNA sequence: TGCGCCAGCAGCTTGATCCCGGGACAGGGAGGAAACACCATATATTTT. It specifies CASSLIPGQGGNTIYF.

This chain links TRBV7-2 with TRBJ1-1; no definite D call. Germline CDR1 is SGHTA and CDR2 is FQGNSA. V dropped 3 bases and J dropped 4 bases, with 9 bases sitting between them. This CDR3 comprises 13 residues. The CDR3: CASSLWEVTEAFF. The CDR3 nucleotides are TGTGCCAGCAGCTTGTGGGAGGTCACTGAAGCTTTCTTT.

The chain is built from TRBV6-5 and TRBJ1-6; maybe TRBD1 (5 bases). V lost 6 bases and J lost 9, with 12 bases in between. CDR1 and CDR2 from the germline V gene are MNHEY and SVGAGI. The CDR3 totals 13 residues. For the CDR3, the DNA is TGTGCCAGCAGATTCTCCAGGGCTTCACCCCTCCACTTT. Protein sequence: CASRFSRASPLHF.

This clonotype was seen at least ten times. CDR3 region: CSAANEQFF. As DNA, the CDR3 is TGCAGTGCTGCTAATGAGCAGTTCTTC. The rearrangement uses TRBV20-1 and TRBJ2-1; D uncertain. Trimming removed 5 bases from V and 7 bases from J, with 3 bases in between. From germline, CDR1 is DFQATT and CDR2 SNEGSKA (reference sequence). This CDR3 region has 9 residues.

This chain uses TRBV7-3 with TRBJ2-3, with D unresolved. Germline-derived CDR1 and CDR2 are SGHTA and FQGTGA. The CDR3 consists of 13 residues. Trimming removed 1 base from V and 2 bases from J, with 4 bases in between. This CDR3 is CASSLIDTDTQYF. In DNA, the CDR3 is TGTGCCAGCAGCTTAATCGACACAGATACGCAGTATTTT.

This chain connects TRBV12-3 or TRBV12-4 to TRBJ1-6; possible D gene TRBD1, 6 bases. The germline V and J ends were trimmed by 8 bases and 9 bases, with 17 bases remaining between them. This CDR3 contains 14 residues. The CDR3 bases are TGTGCCAGCGCCTCCTGGGGGGGCACTTCACCCCTCCACTTT. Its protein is CASASWGGTSPLHF.